This T cell receptor beta chain came from a study of beta chain features in type 1 diabetes (dated by TCRdb to 2016 to 2019). In terms of the full investigation: Patients and healthy donors did not differ in mean age, gender distribution, total cell number or subset yield. A total of 90 million to 120 million sorted cells were examined across all samples, and a strong correlation was observed between cell number per subset and RNA yield. In the study, TCRB repertoires of sorted circulating CD4+ T cell subsets from recently diagnosed type 1 diabetes patients were compared with those of matched healthy donors. Regulatory and stem cell-like memory subsets were isolated from only 8 patients and 8 healthy donors, whereas naive and central memory subsets came from all 28 donors.

All of the isolated RNA was reverse transcribed with the High Capacity cDNA Reverse Transcription Kit, so expressed TCRB transcripts were sequenced. Deep immunoSEQ sequencing was performed on naive, central memory and regulatory T cell samples, with an average of roughly 3.6 million total reads per sample. Sorted cells were lysed in RLT buffer, and RNA was extracted using DNase-treated RNeasy Micro or Mini kits according to cell number. To prevent cross-contamination, every cell subset was processed on its own, while patient and healthy donor samples were processed together. Using the immunoSEQ multiplex PCR, TCRB sequences were amplified from cDNA into 87-bp fragments spanning the CDR3 region. Sequencing of the amplicons was performed on the Illumina HiSeq platform. In the paper's pipeline: PCR bias was computationally corrected using synthetic template baselines, reads within Hamming distance 2 were collapsed, and singletons that could not be merged were discarded. Reads were aligned to IMGT to assign V, D and J genes, CDR3 length, and insertions or deletions at six rearrangement sites. Clonotype counts were normalized to sorted cell number within each subset before computing true diversity and Gini coefficients with the tcR R package. Repertoire sharing was quantified using the overlap coefficient calculated on TCRB nucleotide sequences. Out-of-frame TCRB sequences from naive cells were analyzed to stand in for the pre-selection repertoire. TCRdb provides this immuneACCESS table in a form limited to in-frame rearrangements. Some clones are lacking; in checked studies, under half of them reflect an unresolved V gene, and why the rest are absent is not known. The DNA was the basis for D and trimming; V, J and clone size are from that table. The sample table lists 120,000 to 150,000 clones, more than 9% of them with a count of one. The ten biggest clones cover under 1.5% of the sample.

From its cysteine to its phenylalanine, the CDR3 spans 13 amino acids. Of all the DNA, just the CDR3 is kept, 39 bases in frame from base 1. The trim is 6 bases for V and 0 bases for J, with a gap of 8 bases between the germline ends. From the germline V gene, CDR1 is MNHEY and CDR2 is SVGAGI. This clone has just a few counts. Its binding antigen is unknown. Qualities for individual bases were not recorded, and no much larger clone is one base off. From each donor, a single peripheral blood sample of around 120 mL on average was drawn into heparinised tubes. Using a panel that included CD45RO, CCR7, CD25, CD127, CD95 and CD27, naive, central memory, regulatory and stem cell-like memory CD4+ T cells were sorted on a BD FACSAria II. Purity was above 95% for every sorted population. PBMCs were separated immediately by Lymphoprep density gradient centrifugation and were stained directly, without being cultured. Samples were stained and sorted in pairs, with one healthy donor and one patient per experiment, so that batch effects were minimized.

Points the paper makes about the study in general: At VDJ recombination sites, type 1 diabetes patients had fewer insertions and more deleted nucleotides, which implies abnormalities in thymic rearrangement. HLA sub-analyses involved small numbers of individuals, so any influence of HLA type on TCRB rearrangement remained unresolved. Sequencing cDNA rather than genomic DNA could over-represent highly expressing activated cells, although activation and CD3 levels did not differ between groups. PCR might favor shorter templates, but patient and control samples were amplified and corrected together, so any skew would affect both groups equally. Naive, central memory and regulatory TCRB repertoires appeared to be more alike among patients than among healthy donors. In all four CD4+ subsets, TCRB CDR3 length was moderately but significantly shorter in type 1 diabetes patients.

Here the chain combines TRBV6-5 and TRBJ1-2; D gene: possibly TRBD1, on 5 matching bases. The receptor comes from a man between 18 and 35 years old in good health. What was sequenced was naive CD4+ T cells from blood. This sample's cell subset or site label indicates: true naive CD4+ T cells. The nucleotides read TGTGCCAGCAGCCTGACAGCTAACTATGGCTACACCTTC. Its translation reads: CASSLTANYGYTF.